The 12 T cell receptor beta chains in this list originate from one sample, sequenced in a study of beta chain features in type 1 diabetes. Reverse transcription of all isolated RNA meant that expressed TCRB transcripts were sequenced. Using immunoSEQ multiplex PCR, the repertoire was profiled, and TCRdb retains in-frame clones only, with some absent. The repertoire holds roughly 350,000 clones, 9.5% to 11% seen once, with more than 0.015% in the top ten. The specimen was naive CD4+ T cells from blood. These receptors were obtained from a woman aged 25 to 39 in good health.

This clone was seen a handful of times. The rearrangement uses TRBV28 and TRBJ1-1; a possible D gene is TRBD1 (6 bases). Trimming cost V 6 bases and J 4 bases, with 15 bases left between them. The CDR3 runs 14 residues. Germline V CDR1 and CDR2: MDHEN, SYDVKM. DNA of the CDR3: TGTGCCAGCAGGCCCACAGGGAGGGGCACTGAAGCTTTCTTT. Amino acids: CASRPTGRGTEAFF. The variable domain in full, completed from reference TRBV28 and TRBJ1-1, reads DVKVTQSSRYLVKRTGEKVFLECVQDMDHENMFWYRQDPGLGLRLIYFSYDVKMKEKGDIPEGYSVSREKKERFSLILESASTNQTSMYLCASRPTGRGTEAFFGQGTRLTVV.

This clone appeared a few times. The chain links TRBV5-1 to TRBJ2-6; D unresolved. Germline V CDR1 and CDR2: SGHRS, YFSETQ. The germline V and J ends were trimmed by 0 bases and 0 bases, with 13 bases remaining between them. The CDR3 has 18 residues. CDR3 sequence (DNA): TGCGCCAGCAGCTTGGTTGGGCGCGTATCCTCTGGGGCCAACGTCCTGACTTTC. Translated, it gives CASSLVGRVSSGANVLTF.

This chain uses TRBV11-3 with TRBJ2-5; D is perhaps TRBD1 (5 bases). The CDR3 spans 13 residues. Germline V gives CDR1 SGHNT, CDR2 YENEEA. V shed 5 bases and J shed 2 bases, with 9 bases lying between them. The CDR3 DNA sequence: TGTGCCAGCAGCCCAGGGTTTCAAGAGACCCAGTACTTC. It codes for CASSPGFQETQYF.

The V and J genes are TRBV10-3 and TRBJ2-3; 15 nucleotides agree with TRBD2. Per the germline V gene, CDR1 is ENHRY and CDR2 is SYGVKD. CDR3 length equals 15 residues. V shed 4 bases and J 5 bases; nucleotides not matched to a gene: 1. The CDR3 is CAISAGLAGGDTQYF. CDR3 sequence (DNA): TGTGCCATCAGTGCGGGACTAGCGGGAGGAGATACGCAGTATTTT.

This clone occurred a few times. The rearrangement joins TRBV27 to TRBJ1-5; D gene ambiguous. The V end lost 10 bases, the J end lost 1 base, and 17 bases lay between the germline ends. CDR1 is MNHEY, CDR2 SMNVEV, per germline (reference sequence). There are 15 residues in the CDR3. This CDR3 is CATGDLTESNQPQHF. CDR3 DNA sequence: TGTGCCACGGGTGATCTGACGGAGAGCAATCAGCCCCAGCATTTT.

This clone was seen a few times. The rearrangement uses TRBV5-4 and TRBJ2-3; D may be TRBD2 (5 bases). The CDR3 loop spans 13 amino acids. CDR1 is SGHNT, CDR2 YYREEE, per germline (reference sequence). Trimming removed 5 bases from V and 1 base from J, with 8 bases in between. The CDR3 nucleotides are TGTGCCAGCAGAATGGGAGGCACAGATACGCAGTATTTT. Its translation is CASRMGGTDTQYF.

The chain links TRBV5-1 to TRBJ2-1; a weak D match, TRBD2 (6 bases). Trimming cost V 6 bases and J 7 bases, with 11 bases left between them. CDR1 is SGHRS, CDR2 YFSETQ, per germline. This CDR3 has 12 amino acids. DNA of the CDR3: TGCGCCAGCAACCAGGAGGGGAATGAGCAGTTCTTC. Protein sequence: CASNQEGNEQFF.

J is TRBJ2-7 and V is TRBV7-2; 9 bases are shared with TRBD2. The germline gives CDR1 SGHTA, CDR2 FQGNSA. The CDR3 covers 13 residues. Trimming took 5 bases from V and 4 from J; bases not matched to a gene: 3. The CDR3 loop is CASSQGLAYEQYF. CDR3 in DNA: TGTGCCAGCAGCCAGGGACTAGCTTACGAGCAGTACTTC.

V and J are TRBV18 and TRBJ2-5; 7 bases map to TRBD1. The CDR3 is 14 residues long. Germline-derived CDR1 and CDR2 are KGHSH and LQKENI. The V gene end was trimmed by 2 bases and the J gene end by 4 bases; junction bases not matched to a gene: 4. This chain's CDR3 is CASSPRGPGETQYF. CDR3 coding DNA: TGTGCCAGCTCACCAAGGGGGCCTGGAGAGACCCAGTACTTC.

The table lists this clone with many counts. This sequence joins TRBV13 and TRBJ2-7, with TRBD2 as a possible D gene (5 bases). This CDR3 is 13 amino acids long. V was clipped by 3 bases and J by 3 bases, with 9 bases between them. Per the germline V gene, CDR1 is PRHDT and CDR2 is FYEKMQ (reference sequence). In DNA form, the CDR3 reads TGTGCCAGCAGCTTCGGGGAGTTCTACGAGCAGTACTTC. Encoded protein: CASSFGEFYEQYF.

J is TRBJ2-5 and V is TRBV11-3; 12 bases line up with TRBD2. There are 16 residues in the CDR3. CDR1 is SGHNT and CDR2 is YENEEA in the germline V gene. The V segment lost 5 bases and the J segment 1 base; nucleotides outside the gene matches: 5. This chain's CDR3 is CASSLGLAGSQETQYF. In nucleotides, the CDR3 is TGTGCCAGCAGCCTGGGACTAGCGGGCAGCCAAGAGACCCAGTACTTC.

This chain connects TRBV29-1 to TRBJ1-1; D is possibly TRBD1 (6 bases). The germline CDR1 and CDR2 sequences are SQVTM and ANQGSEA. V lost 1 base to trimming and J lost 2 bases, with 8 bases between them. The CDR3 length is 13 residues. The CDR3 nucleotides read TGCAGCGTTGAAGTGGGGGCAAACACTGAAGCTTTCTTT. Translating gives CSVEVGANTEAFF.